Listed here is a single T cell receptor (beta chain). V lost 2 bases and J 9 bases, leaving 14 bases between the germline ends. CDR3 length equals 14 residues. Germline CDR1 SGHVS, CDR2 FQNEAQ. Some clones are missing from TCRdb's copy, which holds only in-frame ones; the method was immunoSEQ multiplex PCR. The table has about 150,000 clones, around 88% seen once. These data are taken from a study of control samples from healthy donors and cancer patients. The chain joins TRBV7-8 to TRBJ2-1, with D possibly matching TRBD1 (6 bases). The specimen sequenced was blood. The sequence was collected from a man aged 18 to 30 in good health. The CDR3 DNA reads TGTGCCAGCAGCTTAAAACAGGGCTTGGGTGAGCAGTTCTTC. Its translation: CASSLKQGLGEQFF.